This T cell receptor beta chain came from a study of identical twins. This clonotype was observed at least ten times. Antigen unknown. Whole-study findings and limits: Out-of-frame sharing of TCR alpha in monozygotic twins was underestimated by models.

TCRdb re-derived calls from the 5' RACE reads in MiXCR, one entry per CDR3 protein. The data hold about 260,000 distinct CDR3 sequences, with approximately 7% observed a single time. V was shortened by 1 base and J by 4 bases, with 8 bases between the two germline ends. This CDR3 has 14 amino acids. Looked up from germline, CDR1 is SGHAT and CDR2 is FQNNGV. This sample was shared with a second study, whose subject was yellow fever vaccine responses in identical twins.

This receptor was identified in a woman aged 18 to 35 in good health. Material for sequencing was memory (CD45RO+) T cells sorted from blood. This chain connects TRBV11-2 to TRBJ1-5, with unresolved D. CDR3 DNA: TGTGCCAGCAGCTTAGCAGGCCCGAATCAGCCCCAGCATTTT. Residues: CASSLAGPNQPQHF.